This TCR beta chain was captured by sequencing in a study of blood T cell repertoires in COVID-19. Study at large: Donors in the United States, Italy and Spain gave samples during acute or convalescent COVID-19. T cells, B-cell-depleted T cells, or PBMCs provided the cDNA or gDNA that served as material.

In Cohort 3, a recovered donor had either two negative PCRs, clearance, or symptom resolution. The CDR3 totals 13 residues. V shed 6 bases, J shed 6 bases, and the junction held 6 bases outside the gene matches. Germline V gene sequence: CDR1 MNHEY, CDR2 SVGAGI. Produced via immunoSEQ multiplex PCR; TCRdb's table is partial and in-frame only. The sample has over 200,000 clones, 85% seen once; the top ten hold about 19%. The source material was PBMCs or T cells enriched from blood (not recorded which). The chain uses TRBV6-5 and TRBJ1-2; 8 bases align to TRBD1. The TCR comes from a man aged 35-49 years who had recovered from COVID-19. CDR3 DNA sequence: TGTGCCAGCAGGACCGGGACAGGAGATGGCTACACCTTC. Protein: CASRTGTGDGYTF.